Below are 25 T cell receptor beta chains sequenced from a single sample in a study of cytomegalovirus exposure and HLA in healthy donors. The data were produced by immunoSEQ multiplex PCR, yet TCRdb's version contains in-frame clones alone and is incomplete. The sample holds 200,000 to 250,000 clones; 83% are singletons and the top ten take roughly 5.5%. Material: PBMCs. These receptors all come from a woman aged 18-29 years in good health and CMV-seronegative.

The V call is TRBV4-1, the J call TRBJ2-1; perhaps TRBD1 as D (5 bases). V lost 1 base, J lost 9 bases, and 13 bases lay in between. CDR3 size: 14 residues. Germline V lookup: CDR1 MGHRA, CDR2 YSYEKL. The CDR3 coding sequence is TGCGCCAGCAGCCAAGCCAACCAGGGTGGTGAGCAGTTCTTC. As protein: CASSQANQGGEQFF.

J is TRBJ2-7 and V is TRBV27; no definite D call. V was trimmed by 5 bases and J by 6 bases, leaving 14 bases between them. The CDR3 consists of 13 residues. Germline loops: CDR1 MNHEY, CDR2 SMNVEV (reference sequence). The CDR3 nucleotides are TGTGCCAGCAGTACAGTGGTTACTTCCGAGCAGTACTTC. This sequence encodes CASSTVVTSEQYF.

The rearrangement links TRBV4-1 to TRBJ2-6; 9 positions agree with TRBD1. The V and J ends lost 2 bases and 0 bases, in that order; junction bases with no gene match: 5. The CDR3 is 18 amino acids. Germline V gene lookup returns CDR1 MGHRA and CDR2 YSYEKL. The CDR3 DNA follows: TGCGCCAGCAGCCAACCACAGGGGGCGAGCTCTGGGGCCAACGTCCTGACTTTC. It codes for CASSQPQGASSGANVLTF.

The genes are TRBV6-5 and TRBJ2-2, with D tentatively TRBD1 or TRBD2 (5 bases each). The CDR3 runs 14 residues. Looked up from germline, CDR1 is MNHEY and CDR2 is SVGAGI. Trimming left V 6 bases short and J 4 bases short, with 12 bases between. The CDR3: CASSSGTSTGELFF. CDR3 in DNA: TGTGCCAGCAGCTCCGGGACGAGCACCGGGGAGCTGTTTTTT.

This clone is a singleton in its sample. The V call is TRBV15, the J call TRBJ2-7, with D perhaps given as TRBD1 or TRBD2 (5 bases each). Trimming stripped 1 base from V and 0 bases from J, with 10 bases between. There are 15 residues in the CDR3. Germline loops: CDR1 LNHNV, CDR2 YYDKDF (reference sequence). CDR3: CATSRVGTGSYEQYF. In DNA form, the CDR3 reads TGTGCCACCAGCAGAGTTGGGACCGGCTCCTACGAGCAGTACTTC.

The CDR3 nucleotides are TGTGCCAGCAGTTATTCCGGGACAGGTTATTCACCCCTCCACTTT. It translates to CASSYSGTGYSPLHF. V is TRBV6-6 and J is TRBJ1-6, with TRBD1 matching 8 bases. Per germline, CDR1 MNHNY and CDR2 SVGAGI (reference sequence). V gave up 3 bases and J gave up 8 bases; unmatched junction bases: 6. The CDR3 sequence is 15 residues long.

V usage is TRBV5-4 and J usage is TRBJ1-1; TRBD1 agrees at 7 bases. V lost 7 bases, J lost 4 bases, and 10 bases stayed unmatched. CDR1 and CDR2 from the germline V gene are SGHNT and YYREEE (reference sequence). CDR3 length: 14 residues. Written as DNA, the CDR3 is TGTGCCAGCGGCAACATGGGGACAGCCACTGAAGCTTTCTTT. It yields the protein CASGNMGTATEAFF. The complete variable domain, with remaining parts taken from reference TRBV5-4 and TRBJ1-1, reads ETGVTQSPTHLIKTRGQQVTLRCSSQSGHNTVSWYQQALGQGPQFIFQYYREEENGRGNFPPRFSGLQFPNYSSELNVNALELDDSALYLCASGNMGTATEAFFGQGTRLTVV.

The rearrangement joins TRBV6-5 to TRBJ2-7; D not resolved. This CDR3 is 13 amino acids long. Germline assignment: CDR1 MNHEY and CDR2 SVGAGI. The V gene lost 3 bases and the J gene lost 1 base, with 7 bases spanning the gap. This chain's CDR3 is CASSYHDSYEQYF. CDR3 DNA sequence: TGTGCCAGCAGTTATCACGATTCCTACGAGCAGTACTTC.

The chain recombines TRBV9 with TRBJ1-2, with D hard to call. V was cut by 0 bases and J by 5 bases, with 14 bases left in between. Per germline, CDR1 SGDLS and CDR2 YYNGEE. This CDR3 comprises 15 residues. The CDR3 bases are TGTGCCAGCAGCGTAGATAGGGCCAAGGGATATGGCTACACCTTC. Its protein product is CASSVDRAKGYGYTF.

CDR3 sequence reads: CASGKLANTLDTQYF. For the CDR3, the DNA is TGTGCTAGTGGCAAACTAGCAAACACCCTAGATACGCAGTATTTT. The chain uses TRBV12-5 and TRBJ2-3; the D gene is possibly TRBD2 (6 bases). V lost 6 bases, J lost 5 bases, and 18 bases lay in between. CDR3 length: 15 residues. Germline V gives CDR1 LGHNT, CDR2 FRNRAP.

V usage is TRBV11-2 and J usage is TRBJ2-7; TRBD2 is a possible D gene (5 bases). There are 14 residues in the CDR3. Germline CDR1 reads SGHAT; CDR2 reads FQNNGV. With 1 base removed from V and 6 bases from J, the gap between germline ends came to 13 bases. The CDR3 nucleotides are TGTGCCAGCAGCTTAGTACTAGAGGATCGCGAGCAGTACTTC. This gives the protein CASSLVLEDREQYF.

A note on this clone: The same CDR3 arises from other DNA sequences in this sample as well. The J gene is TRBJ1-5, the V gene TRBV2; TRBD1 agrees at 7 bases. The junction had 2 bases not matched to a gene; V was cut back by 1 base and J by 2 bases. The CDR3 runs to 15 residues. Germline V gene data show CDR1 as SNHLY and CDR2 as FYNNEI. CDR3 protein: CASSEGQGGNQPQHF. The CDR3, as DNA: TGTGCCAGCAGTGAAGGACAGGGCGGCAATCAGCCCCAGCATTTT.

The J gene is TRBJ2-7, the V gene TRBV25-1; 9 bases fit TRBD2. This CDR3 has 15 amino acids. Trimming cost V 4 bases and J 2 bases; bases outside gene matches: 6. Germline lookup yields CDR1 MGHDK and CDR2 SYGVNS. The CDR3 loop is CASSGSGGRAYEQYF. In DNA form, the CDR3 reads TGTGCCAGCAGTGGGAGCGGGGGGAGAGCCTACGAGCAGTACTTC.

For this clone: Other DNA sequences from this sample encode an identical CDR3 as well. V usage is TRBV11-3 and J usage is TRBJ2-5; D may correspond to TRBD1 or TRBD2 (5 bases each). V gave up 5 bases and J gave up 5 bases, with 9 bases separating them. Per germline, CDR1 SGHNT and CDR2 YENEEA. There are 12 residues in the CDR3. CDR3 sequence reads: CASSLGRETQYF. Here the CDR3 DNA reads TGTGCCAGCAGCCTGGGACGGGAGACCCAGTACTTC.

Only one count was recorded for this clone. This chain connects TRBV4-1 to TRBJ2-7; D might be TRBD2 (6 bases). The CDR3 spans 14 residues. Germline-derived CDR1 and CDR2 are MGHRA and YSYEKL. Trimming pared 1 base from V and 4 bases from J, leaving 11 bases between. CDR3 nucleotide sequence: TGCGCCAGCAGCCAAGTTGCGGGGACTTACGAGCAGTACTTC. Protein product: CASSQVAGTYEQYF.

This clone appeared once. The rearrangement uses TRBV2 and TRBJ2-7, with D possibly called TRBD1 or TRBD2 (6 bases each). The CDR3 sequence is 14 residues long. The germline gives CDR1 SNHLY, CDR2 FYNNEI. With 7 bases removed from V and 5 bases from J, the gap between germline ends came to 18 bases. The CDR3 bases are TGTGCCAGCACCGGTACAGGGAGGCTCCACGAGCAGTACTTC. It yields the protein CASTGTGRLHEQYF. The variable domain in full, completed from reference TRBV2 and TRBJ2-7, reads EPEVTQTPSHQVTQMGQEVILRCVPISNHLYFYWYRQILGQKVEFLVSFYNNEISEKSEIFDDQFSVERPDGSNFTLKIRSTKLEDSAMYFCASTGTGRLHEQYFGPGTRLTVT.

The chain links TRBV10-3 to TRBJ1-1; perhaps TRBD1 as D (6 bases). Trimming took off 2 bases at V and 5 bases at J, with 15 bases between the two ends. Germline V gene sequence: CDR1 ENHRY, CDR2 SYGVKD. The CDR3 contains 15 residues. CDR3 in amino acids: CAISEATGGRTEAFF. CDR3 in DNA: TGTGCCATCAGTGAGGCGACAGGAGGAAGGACTGAAGCTTTCTTT.

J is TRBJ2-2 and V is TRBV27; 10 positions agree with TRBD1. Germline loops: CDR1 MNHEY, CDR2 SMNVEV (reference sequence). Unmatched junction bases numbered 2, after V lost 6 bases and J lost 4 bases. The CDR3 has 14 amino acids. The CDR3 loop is CASRGTGVTGELFF. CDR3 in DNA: TGTGCCAGCAGAGGGACAGGGGTCACCGGGGAGCTGTTTTTT.

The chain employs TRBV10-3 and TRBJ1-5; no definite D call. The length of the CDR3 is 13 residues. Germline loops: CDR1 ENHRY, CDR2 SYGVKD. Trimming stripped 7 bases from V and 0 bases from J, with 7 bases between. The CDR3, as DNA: TGTGCCATCAAGCGAGATAGCAATCAGCCCCAGCATTTT. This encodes CAIKRDSNQPQHF.

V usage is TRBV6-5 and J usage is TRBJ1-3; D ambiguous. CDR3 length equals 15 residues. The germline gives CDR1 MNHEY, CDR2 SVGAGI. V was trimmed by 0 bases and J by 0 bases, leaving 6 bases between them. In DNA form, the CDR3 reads TGTGCCAGCAGTTACTCCAAGGGCTCTGGAAACACCATATATTTT. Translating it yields CASSYSKGSGNTIYF.

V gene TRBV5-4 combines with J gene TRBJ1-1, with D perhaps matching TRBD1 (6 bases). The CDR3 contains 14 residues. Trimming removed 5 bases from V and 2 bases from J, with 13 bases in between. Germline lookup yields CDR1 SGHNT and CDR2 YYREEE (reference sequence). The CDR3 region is CASRRGGGNTEAFF. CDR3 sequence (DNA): TGTGCCAGCAGACGTGGAGGGGGAAACACTGAAGCTTTCTTT. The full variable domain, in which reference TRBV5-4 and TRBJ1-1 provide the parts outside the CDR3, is ETGVTQSPTHLIKTRGQQVTLRCSSQSGHNTVSWYQQALGQGPQFIFQYYREEENGRGNFPPRFSGLQFPNYSSELNVNALELDDSALYLCASRRGGGNTEAFFGQGTRLTVV.

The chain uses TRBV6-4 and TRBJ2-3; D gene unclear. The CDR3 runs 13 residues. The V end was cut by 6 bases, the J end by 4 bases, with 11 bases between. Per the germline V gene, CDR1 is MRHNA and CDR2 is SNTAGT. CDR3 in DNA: TGTGCCAGCAGCGCACACCTAGCAGATACGCAGTATTTT. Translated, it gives CASSAHLADTQYF.

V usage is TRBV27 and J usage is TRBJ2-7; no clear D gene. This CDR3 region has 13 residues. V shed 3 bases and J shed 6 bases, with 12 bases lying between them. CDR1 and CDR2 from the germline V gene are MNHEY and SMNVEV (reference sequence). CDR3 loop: CASSFFGYGEQYF. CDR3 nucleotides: TGTGCCAGCAGTTTTTTTGGGTACGGCGAGCAGTACTTC.

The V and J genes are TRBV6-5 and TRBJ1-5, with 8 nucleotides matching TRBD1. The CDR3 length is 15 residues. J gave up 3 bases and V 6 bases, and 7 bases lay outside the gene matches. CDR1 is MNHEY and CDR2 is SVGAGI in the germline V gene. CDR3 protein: CASRPQGAYNQPQHF. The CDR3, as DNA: TGTGCCAGCAGGCCCCAGGGGGCGTACAATCAGCCCCAGCATTTT.

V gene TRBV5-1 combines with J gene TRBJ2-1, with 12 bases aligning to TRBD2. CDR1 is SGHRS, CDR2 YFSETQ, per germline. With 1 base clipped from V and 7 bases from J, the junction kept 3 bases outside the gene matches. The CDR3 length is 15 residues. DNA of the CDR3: TGCGCCAGCAGCTTGTGGACTAGCGGGGAGAATGAGCAGTTCTTC. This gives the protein CASSLWTSGENEQFF.